The TCR beta chain under discussion was sequenced for a study of cytomegalovirus exposure and HLA in healthy donors. The study ran its PCR with 60 Vbeta and 13 Jbeta primers. Profiled with immunoSEQ multiplex PCR; TCRdb holds only in-frame clones, not every one. The sample comprises over 150,000 clones, around 69% of which are singletons, and over 1.1% rests with the top ten. V lost 7 bases, J lost 2 bases, and 12 bases lay in between. Germline V lookup: CDR1 LNHDA, CDR2 SQIVND (reference sequence). This CDR3 is 13 amino acids long. On this clone: Antigen unknown. Other nucleotide sequences in the sample specify the same CDR3.

Study-level findings and limits: Reports indicated that the classifier achieved high specificity and sensitivity in diagnosing cytomegalovirus status.

The sequencing input was PBMCs. The chain carries TRBV19 and TRBJ2-7; D remains ambiguous. The TCR was taken from a man between 60 and 75 years old in good health and CMV-seronegative. The CDR3 protein is CASIYWATYEQYF. The CDR3 DNA follows: TGTGCCAGTATATATTGGGCTACCTACGAGCAGTACTTC.